The clone carrying this T cell receptor (beta chain) was counted only a few times. V shed 1 base and J shed 2 bases, with 12 bases lying between them. The CDR3 covers 16 residues. Germline loops: CDR1 SGHTA, CDR2 FQGNSA. These data come from a study of blood T cell repertoires in COVID-19. Everyone who took part was roughly 18 to 89 years old, and they came from 20 to 25 US areas. All recovered Cohort 3 donors got two negative PCRs, got clearance, or saw symptom resolution. The method was immunoSEQ multiplex PCR; TCRdb's version includes in-frame clones alone and lacks a portion of them. The repertoire has some 97,000 clones, about 86% of them found once; the top ten carry less than 3.5%.

The chain carries TRBV7-2 and TRBJ1-3; D remains unclear. Sequencing was done on a sample of PBMCs or T cells enriched from blood (not recorded which). This TCR was recovered from a woman aged 45-59 years who had recovered from COVID-19. CDR3 amino acids: CASSLGPTNAGNTIYF. In nucleotides, the CDR3 is TGTGCCAGCAGCTTAGGTCCGACAAACGCTGGAAACACCATATATTTT.